This is a list of T cell receptor beta chains from one sample in a study of blood T cell repertoires in COVID-19. TCRdb's copy holds only in-frame clones and misses some; the assay was immunoSEQ multiplex PCR. In the table there are 150,000 to 200,000 clones, roughly 80% of which are singletons. Sequences were obtained from peripheral blood. The receptors originated from a woman of 80 years or more with acute or convalescent COVID-19. Each CDR3 is given with its conserved first and last residue. The D gene is left open where the match is weak. Some rows have no size entry. The others give once, few or many, or a class for an expanded clone.

NA	NA	TRBV21-1	TRBJ1-4	CASSKNPGQGHEKLFF	TGTGCCAGCAGCAAAAACCCGGGACAGGGGCATGAAAAACTGTTTTTT
NA	NA	TRBV7-9	TRBJ2-7	CASSLGQGGEQYF	TGTGCCAGCAGCTTAGGGCAGGGAGGCGAGCAGTACTTC
TRBD1	once	TRBV7-9	TRBJ2-4	CASSNDRDRDYVAKNIQYF	TGTGCCAGCAGCAACGACCGGGACAGGGACTATGTAGCCAAAAACATTCAGTACTTC
NA	NA	TRBV11-2	TRBJ2-3	CASSPRQRADTQYF	TGTGCCAGCAGCCCTCGACAGCGCGCAGATACGCAGTATTTT
TRBD2	NA	TRBV18	TRBJ2-1	CASSPRRSEASGRYEQFF	TGTGCCAGCTCACCGCGTCGGTCTGAGGCTAGCGGGAGATATGAGCAGTTCTTC
TRBD1	NA	TRBV9	TRBJ2-5	CASSIRTGRETQYF	TGTGCCAGCAGCATCCGGACAGGGAGGGAGACCCAGTACTTC
NA	few	TRBV5-1	TRBJ2-1	CASSSRPGKIDEQFF	TGCGCCAGCAGCTCACGACCAGGCAAGATCGATGAGCAGTTCTTC
NA	NA	TRBV4-3	TRBJ1-2	CASSQASRGTNYGYTF	TGCGCCAGCAGCCAAGCTTCGAGAGGGACTAACTATGGCTACACCTTC
NA	NA	TRBV11-2	TRBJ2-1	CASSFPGMDEQFF	TGTGCCAGCAGCTTTCCGGGGATGGATGAGCAGTTCTTC
NA	few	TRBV6-6	TRBJ1-5	CASSYGAAGNQPQHF	TGTGCCAGCAGTTACGGGGCGGCAGGCAATCAGCCCCAGCATTTT
NA	NA	TRBV6-5	TRBJ2-7	CASSRQESYEQYF	TGTGCCAGCAGTCGACAAGAATCCTACGAGCAGTACTTC
NA	few	TRBV15	TRBJ1-4	CATSSKARANEKLFF	TGTGCCACCAGCAGTAAAGCGCGGGCTAATGAAAAACTGTTTTTT
NA	NA	TRBV15	TRBJ2-1	CATSTYGRENEQFF	TGTGCCACCAGCACTTACGGACGGGAAAATGAGCAGTTCTTC
TRBD2	once	TRBV5-4	TRBJ2-7	CASSSPSGGSSYEQYF	TGTGCCAGCAGTTCTCCTAGCGGCGGGTCCTCATACGAGCAGTACTTC
NA	NA	TRBV29-1	TRBJ1-2	CSVVASSPYGYTF	TGCAGCGTTGTGGCCAGTTCCCCCTATGGCTACACCTTC
TRBD1	few	TRBV9	TRBJ1-3	CASSAGTGFPIYF	TGTGCCAGCAGCGCCGGGACAGGATTTCCCATATATTTT
NA	once	TRBV19	TRBJ2-5	CASSPTWQETQYF	TGTGCCAGTAGCCCGACATGGCAAGAGACCCAGTACTTC
NA	few	TRBV19	TRBJ1-1	CASSIQSHRNTEAFF	TGTGCCAGTAGTATCCAATCCCACAGGAACACTGAAGCTTTCTTT
TRBD2	NA	TRBV11-2	TRBJ2-2	CASSPTGGWTGELFF	TGTGCCAGCAGCCCCACGGGAGGGTGGACCGGGGAGCTGTTTTTT
TRBD2	NA	TRBV12-3/TRBV12-4	TRBJ2-1	CASSWGGYNEQFF	TGTGCCAGCAGTTGGGGGGGATACAATGAGCAGTTCTTC
NA	NA	TRBV9	TRBJ1-6	CASSPLDSYNSPLHF	TGTGCCAGCAGCCCACTGGACAGTTATAATTCACCCCTCCACTTT
TRBD1	NA	TRBV14	TRBJ2-3	CASSRLRGTGDTDTQYF	TGTGCCAGCAGCCGTCTGAGGGGGACAGGGGACACAGATACGCAGTATTTT
NA	NA	TRBV5-4	TRBJ1-5	CASSLEGGNSNQPQHF	TGTGCCAGCAGCTTGGAAGGGGGAAATAGCAATCAGCCCCAGCATTTT
NA	NA	TRBV18	TRBJ2-2	CASSLIAGTKNTGELFF	TGTGCCAGCTCACTAATCGCCGGGACAAAGAACACCGGGGAGCTGTTTTTT
TRBD2	NA	TRBV5-6	TRBJ2-7	CASSLGHSGTYEQYF	TGTGCCAGCAGCTTGGGGCACAGCGGGACTTACGAGCAGTACTTC
TRBD1	NA	TRBV5-1	TRBJ2-5	CASSQGQGRETQYF	TGCGCCAGCAGCCAGGGACAGGGAAGAGAGACCCAGTACTTC
NA	NA	TRBV13	TRBJ1-2	CASSLMGHPNYGYTF	TGTGCCAGCAGCTTAATGGGACACCCTAACTATGGCTACACCTTC
NA	NA	TRBV13	TRBJ1-4	CASTPLTGGEKLFF	TGTGCCAGCACGCCGTTAACGGGGGGTGAAAAACTGTTTTTT
TRBD1	once	TRBV5-1	TRBJ2-1	CASSLGQGAGNEQFF	TGCGCCAGCAGCTTGGGACAGGGGGCTGGTAATGAGCAGTTCTTC
TRBD1	NA	TRBV18	TRBJ1-6	CASSPSGTGVGNSPLHF	TGTGCCAGCTCACCGTCCGGGACAGGGGTCGGTAATTCACCCCTCCACTTT
TRBD1	NA	TRBV5-6	TRBJ2-1	CASSIGQGNNEQFF	TGTGCCAGCAGCATAGGACAGGGGAACAATGAGCAGTTCTTC
TRBD1	NA	TRBV5-5	TRBJ2-7	CASSPRTGSTYEQYF	TGTGCCAGCAGCCCGAGGACAGGGAGCACCTACGAGCAGTACTTC
NA	once	TRBV5-1	TRBJ2-5	CASSLGGVKETQYF	TGCGCCAGCAGCTTGGGGGGCGTCAAAGAGACCCAGTACTTC
NA	NA	TRBV20-1	TRBJ2-7	CSASGADTLSYEQYF	TGCAGTGCTAGTGGGGCGGACACCCTCTCCTACGAGCAGTACTTC
TRBD2	few	TRBV28	TRBJ2-1	CASSSLLAGAYNEQFF	TGTGCCAGCAGTTCACTACTAGCGGGAGCCTACAATGAGCAGTTCTTC
TRBD2	once	TRBV5-4	TRBJ2-1	CASSFKRGDYYNEQFF	TGTGCCAGCAGCTTCAAGCGGGGGGACTACTACAATGAGCAGTTCTTC
NA	once	TRBV27	TRBJ2-7	CASSSSVPGERDRYF	TGTGCCAGCAGTTCATCCGTTCCAGGGGAGCGGGATAGGTACTTC
TRBD1	NA	TRBV5-1	TRBJ1-6	CASSLAGQGSPLHF	TGCGCCAGCAGCTTGGCGGGACAGGGTTCACCCCTCCACTTT
NA	NA	TRBV21-1	TRBJ1-5	CASSTRGDNNQPQHF	TGTGCCAGCAGCACACGGGGAGACAACAATCAGCCCCAGCATTTT
NA	many	TRBV9	TRBJ1-5	CASSISGFSNQPQHF	TGTGCCAGCAGCATCTCGGGGTTTAGCAATCAGCCCCAGCATTTT
NA	NA	TRBV11-2	TRBJ1-4	CASSRPRKSPTNEKLFF	TGTGCCAGCAGCCGCCCCAGGAAGTCTCCAACTAATGAAAAACTGTTTTTT
NA	NA	TRBV2	TRBJ1-3	CASRFGGVSGNTIYF	TGTGCCAGCCGTTTCGGCGGGGTCTCTGGAAACACCATATATTTT